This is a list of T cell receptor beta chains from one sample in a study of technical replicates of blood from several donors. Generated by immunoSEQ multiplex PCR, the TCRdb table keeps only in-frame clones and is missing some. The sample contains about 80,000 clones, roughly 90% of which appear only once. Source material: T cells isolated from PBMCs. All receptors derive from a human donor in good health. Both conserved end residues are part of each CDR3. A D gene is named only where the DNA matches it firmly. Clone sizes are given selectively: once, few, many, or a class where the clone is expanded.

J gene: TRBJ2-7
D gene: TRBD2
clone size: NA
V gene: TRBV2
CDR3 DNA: TGTGCCAGCTTAGGGACTACCTACGAGCAGTACTTC
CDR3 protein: CASLGTTYEQYF

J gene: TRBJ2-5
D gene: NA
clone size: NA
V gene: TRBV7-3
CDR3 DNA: TGTGCCAGCAGCGGAGGACTATTGGACGAGACCCAGTACTTC
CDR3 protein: CASSGGLLDETQYF

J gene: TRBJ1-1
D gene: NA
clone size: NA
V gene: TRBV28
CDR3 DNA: TGTGCCAGCAGTTTCCTGGCAGCTGAAGCTTTCTTT
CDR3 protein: CASSFLAAEAFF

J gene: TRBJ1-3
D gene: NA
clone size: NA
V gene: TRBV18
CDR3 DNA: TGTGCCAGCTCACCACTGAGCGAAGCCATATATTTT
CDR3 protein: CASSPLSEAIYF

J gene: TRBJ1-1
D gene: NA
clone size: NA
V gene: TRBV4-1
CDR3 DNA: TGCGCCAGCAGCCAAGTATCTATGAACACTGAAGCTTTCTTT
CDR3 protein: CASSQVSMNTEAFF

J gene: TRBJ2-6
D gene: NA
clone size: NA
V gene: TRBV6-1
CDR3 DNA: TGTGCCAGCAGTGGGGGACTCCTCAGCTCTGGGGCCAACGTCCTGACTTTC
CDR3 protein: CASSGGLLSSGANVLTF

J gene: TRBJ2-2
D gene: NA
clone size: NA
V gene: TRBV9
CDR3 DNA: TGTGCCAGCAGGGTGCAGGGGGGAACCGGGGAGCTGTTTTTT
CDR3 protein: CASRVQGGTGELFF

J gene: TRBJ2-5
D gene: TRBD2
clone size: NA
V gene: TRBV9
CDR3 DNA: TGTGCCAGCAGCCCCCGGGGGGTAGCGGGAGAGGAGACCCAGTACTTC
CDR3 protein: CASSPRGVAGEETQYF

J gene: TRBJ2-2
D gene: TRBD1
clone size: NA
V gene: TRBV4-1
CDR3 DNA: TGCGCCAGTCGCCGTGGGACAGGAAGAACCGGGGAGCTGTTTTTT
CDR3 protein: CASRRGTGRTGELFF

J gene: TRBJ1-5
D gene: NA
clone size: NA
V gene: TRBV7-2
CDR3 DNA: TGTGCCAGCAGCCCAGGTCATAGCAATCAGCCCCAGCATTTT
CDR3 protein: CASSPGHSNQPQHF

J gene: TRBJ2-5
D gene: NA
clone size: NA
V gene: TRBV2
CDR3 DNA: TGTGCCAGCAGTAGGGGCGAAGAATCTTACCAAGAGACCCAGTACTTC
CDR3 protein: CASSRGEESYQETQYF

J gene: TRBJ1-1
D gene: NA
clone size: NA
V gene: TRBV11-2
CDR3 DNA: TGTGCCAGCAGCCGAGGATTTGCTGATTCGGGCACTGAAGCTTTCTTT
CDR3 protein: CASSRGFADSGTEAFF

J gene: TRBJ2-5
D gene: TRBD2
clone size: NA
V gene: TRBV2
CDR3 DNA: TGTGCCAGCACCGGGGGGTCTCTGGGAGAGACCCAGTACTTC
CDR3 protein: CASTGGSLGETQYF

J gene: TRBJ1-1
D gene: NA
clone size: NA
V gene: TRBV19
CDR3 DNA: TGTGCCAGTATGGTTGGGGCGGAAGCTTTCTTT
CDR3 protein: CASMVGAEAFF

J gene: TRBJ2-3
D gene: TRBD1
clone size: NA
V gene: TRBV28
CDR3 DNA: TGTGCCAGCAGTTTGGACCGACAGGGTAAAGATACGCAGTATTTT
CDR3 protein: CASSLDRQGKDTQYF

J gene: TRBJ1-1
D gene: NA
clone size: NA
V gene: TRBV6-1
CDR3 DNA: TGTGCCAGCAGTGAAGTCAATCTAGAAGCTTTCTTT
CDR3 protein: CASSEVNLEAFF

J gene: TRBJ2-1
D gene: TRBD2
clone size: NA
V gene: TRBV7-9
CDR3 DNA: TGTGCCAGCAGAGGGGGAGGCGGGAGGTCCTCCTCCTACAATGAGCAGTTCTTC
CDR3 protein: CASRGGGGRSSSYNEQFF

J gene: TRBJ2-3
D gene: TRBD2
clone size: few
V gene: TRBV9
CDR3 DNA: TGTGCCAGCAGCGTCCTAGCGGGAGCAAACACAGATACGCAGTATTTT
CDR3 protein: CASSVLAGANTDTQYF

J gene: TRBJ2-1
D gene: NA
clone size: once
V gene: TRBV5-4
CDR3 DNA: TGTGCCAGCAGCTTCTCGTCAGGTGAGCAGTTCTTC
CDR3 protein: CASSFSSGEQFF

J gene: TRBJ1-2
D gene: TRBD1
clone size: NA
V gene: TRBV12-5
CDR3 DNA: TGTGCTAGTGGAAAGACAGGGGACGGCTACACCTTC
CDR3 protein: CASGKTGDGYTF

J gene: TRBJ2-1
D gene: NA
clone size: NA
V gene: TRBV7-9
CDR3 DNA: TGTGCCAGCAGCTCCCAACGACAGCTCTCCTACAATGAGCAGTTCTTC
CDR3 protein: CASSSQRQLSYNEQFF

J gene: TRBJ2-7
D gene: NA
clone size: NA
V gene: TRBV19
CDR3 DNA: TGTGCCAGTAGTCTAATGGCGGGATCCTACGAGCAGTACTTC
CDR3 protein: CASSLMAGSYEQYF

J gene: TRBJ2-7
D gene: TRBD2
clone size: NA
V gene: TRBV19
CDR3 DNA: TGTGCCAGTAGTTTCGACCGGGAGGTGGAAGAGCAGTACTTC
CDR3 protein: CASSFDREVEEQYF

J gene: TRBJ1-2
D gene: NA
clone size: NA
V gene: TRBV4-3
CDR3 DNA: TGCGCCAGCAGCCAAGTATCGATAGGGGGTAACTATGGCTACACCTTC
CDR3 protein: CASSQVSIGGNYGYTF

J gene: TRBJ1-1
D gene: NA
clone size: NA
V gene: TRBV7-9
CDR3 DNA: TGTGCCAGCAGCTTTCTTCACGGCACTGAAGCTTTCTTT
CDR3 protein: CASSFLHGTEAFF

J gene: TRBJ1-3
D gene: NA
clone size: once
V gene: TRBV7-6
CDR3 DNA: TGTGCCAGCAGCTTAGAGCTTACAGGGTCTGGAAACACCATATATTTT
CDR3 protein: CASSLELTGSGNTIYF

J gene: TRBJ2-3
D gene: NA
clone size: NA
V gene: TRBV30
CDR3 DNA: TGTGCCTGGGTCCCGGGACTTCTTCGCACAGATACGCAGTATTTT
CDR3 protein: CAWVPGLLRTDTQYF

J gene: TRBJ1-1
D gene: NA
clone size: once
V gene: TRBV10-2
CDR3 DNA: TGCGCCAGCGAGCGAGGCAGAATGAACACTGAAGCTTTCTTT
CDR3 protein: CASERGRMNTEAFF

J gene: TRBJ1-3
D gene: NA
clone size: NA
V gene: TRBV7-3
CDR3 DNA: TGTGCCAGCAGCTTAACGCGGGTGGCTGGAAACACCATATATTTT
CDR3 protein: CASSLTRVAGNTIYF

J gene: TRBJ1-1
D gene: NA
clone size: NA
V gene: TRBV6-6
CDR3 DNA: TGTGCCAGCAGTGCAAACAGGGAACTGAACACTGAAGCTTTCTTT
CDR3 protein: CASSANRELNTEAFF

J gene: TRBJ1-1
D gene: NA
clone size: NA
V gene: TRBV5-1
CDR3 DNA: TGCGCCAGCAGCGACGGGGTAAACACTGAAGCTTTCTTT
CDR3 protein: CASSDGVNTEAFF

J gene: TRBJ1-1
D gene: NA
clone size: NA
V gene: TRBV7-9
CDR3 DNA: TGTGCCAGCAGCCCCAGGGTTGAAGCTTTCTTT
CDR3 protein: CASSPRVEAFF

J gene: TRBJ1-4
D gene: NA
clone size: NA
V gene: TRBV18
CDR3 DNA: TGTGCCAGCTCACCACCGACAGGAATCGCAACTAATGAAAAACTGTTTTTT
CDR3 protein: CASSPPTGIATNEKLFF

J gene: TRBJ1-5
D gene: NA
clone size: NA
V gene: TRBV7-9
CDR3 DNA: TGTGCCAGCCCTTATCAGCCCCAGCATTTT
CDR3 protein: CASPYQPQHF

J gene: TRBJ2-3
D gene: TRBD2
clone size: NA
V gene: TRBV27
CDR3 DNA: TGTGCCAGCAGTATCTTAGCGGGTCCGGTAGCAGATACGCAGTATTTT
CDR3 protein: CASSILAGPVADTQYF

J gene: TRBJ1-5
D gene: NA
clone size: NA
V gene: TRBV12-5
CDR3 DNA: TGTGCTAGTGGCCAAGAGGCGGGGCAGCCCCAGCATTTT
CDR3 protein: CASGQEAGQPQHF

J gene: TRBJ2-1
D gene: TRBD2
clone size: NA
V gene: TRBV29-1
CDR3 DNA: TGCAGCGTTGCTGGGGGAGGGGACAATGAGCAGTTCTTC
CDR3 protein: CSVAGGGDNEQFF

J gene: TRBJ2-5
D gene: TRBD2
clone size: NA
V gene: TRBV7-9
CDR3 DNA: TGTGCCAGCAGCTTAGCCACTTTAGCGGGAGTGGGAGAGACCCAGTACTTC
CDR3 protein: CASSLATLAGVGETQYF

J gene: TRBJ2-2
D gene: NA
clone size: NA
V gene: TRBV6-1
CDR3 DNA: TGTGCCAGCAGTGAATTTCGGGGTGAGAGCACCGGGGAGCTGTTTTTT
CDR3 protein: CASSEFRGESTGELFF

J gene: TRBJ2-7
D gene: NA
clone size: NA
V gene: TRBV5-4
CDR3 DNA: TGTGCCAGCAGCTTGGGCGGGTCCCTCGAGCAGTACTTC
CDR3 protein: CASSLGGSLEQYF

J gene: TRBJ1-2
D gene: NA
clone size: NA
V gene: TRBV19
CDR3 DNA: TGTGCCAGTAGTATATATCGGTACGACTATGGCTACACCTTC
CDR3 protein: CASSIYRYDYGYTF

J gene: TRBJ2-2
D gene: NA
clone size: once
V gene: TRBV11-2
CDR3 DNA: TGTGCCAGCAGCTTTAGTTACGGGGAGCTGTTTTTT
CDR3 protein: CASSFSYGELFF

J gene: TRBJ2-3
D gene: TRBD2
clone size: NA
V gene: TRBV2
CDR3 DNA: TGTGCCAGCCTTCGACCCGCTAGCGGGAGCACAGATACGCAGTATTTT
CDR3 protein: CASLRPASGSTDTQYF

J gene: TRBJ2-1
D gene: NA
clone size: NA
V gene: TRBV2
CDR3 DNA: TGTGCCAGCAGAGTCACAGGTCTGCTTTACAATGAGCAGTTCTTC
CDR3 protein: CASRVTGLLYNEQFF

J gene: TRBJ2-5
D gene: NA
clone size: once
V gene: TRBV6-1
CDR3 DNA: TGTGCCAGCAGTGCGGGGGGCCAAATAGAGACCCAGTACTTC
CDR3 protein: CASSAGGQIETQYF

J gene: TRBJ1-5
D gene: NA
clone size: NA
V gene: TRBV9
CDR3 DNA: TGTGCCAGCAGCGAGGGGGTTTCCAGCAATCAGCCCCAGCATTTT
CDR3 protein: CASSEGVSSNQPQHF

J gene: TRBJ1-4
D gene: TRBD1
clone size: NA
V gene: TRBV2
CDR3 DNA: TGTGCCAGCAGCCTCGGGACAGCAAATGAAAAACTGTTTTTT
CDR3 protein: CASSLGTANEKLFF

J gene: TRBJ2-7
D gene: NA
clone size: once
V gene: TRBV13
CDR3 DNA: TGTGCCAGCAGCTCGTCTAGCCTCTCCTACGAGCAGTACTTC
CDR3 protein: CASSSSSLSYEQYF

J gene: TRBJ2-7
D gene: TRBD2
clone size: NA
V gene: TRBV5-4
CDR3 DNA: TGTGCCAGCAGTTACACTAGCGCAACGATCTACGAGCAGTACTTC
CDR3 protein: CASSYTSATIYEQYF

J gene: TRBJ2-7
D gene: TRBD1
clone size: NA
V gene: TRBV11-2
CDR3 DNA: TGTGCCAGCAGCTTAGGGCAGGGGGTCTACGAGCAGTACTTC
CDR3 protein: CASSLGQGVYEQYF

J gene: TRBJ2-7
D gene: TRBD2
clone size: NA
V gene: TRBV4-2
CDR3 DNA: TGTGCCAGCAGCCAAGAGTCTAGCGGTTACGAGCAGTACTTC
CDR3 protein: CASSQESSGYEQYF

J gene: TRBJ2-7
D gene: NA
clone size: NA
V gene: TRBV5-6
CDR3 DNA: TGTGCCAGCAGTGAGGCGGGAAACTACGAGCAGTACTTC
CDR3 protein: CASSEAGNYEQYF

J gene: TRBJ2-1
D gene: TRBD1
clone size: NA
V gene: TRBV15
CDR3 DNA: TGTGCCACCTCCCCCACAGGGGGATGGAATGAGCAGTTCTTC
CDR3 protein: CATSPTGGWNEQFF

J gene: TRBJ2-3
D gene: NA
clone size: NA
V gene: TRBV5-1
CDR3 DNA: TGCGCCAGCAGCTTTGGAGAACACCGGGGAGATACGCAGTATTTT
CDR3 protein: CASSFGEHRGDTQYF

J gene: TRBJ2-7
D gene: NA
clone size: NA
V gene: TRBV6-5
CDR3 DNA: TGTGCCAGCAGCCGCGGATCTGCCCGGGAGCAGTACTTC
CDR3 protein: CASSRGSAREQYF

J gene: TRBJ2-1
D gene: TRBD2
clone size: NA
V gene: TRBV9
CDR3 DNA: TGTGCCAGCAGCGTGGAACTTAGCGGGAGCAATGAGCAGTTCTTC
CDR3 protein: CASSVELSGSNEQFF

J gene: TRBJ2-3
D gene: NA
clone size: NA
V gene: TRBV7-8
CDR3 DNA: TGTGCCAGCAGCTTAGGATCCGGCGTTGGGGGGACGCAGTATTTT
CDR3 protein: CASSLGSGVGGTQYF

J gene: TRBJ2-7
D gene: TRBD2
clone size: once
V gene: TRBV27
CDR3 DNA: TGTGCCAGCAGTTTACTAGCGGGATCCTACGAGCAGTACTTC
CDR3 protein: CASSLLAGSYEQYF

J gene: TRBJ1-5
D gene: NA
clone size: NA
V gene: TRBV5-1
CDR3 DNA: TGCGCCAGCAGCTTGCGGGGGGGGGTTCAGCCCCAGCATTTT
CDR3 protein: CASSLRGGVQPQHF